This T cell receptor (beta chain) appears in the sequencing data of a study of blood T cell repertoires in COVID-19 (dated by TCRdb to 2018 to 2020). Describing the broader study: The collaborator samples originated in the United States, Italy and Spain and spanned the acute and convalescent phases of COVID-19. The material from the prospective study consisted of cDNA or gDNA derived from T cells, B-cell-depleted T cells, or PBMCs. Subjects who had been exposed to COVID-19, were actively infected with it, or had recovered from it provided the deeply sampled blood TCRbeta repertoires that made up the dataset. The repertoires were made available in a free public database intended to serve as a resource for research on the immune response to SARS-CoV-2. Samples came from the ongoing ImmuneRACE study (first 160 participants) plus 1,254 subjects from 6 global collaborators. Nearly every sample came with metadata listing a de-identified subject ID, COVID-19 status, age in years and sex. Where available, HLA class I and class II types were taken from metadata supplied by the sample provider and were not determined by assay-based typing. Overall study outcomes, separate from this receptor: Clinical and demographic metadata were provided uncurated, with the amount varying by source and participant.

TCRbeta CDR3 regions were amplified from genomic DNA using the immunoSEQ Assay, a bias-controlled multiplex PCR. The original methods were these. Within the assay, amplification of reference gene primers was used to estimate how many nucleated cells each sample contained. To quantify the absolute abundance of each unique TCRbeta CDR3 rearrangement, sequence reads were collapsed and filtered. For each sample, productive Simpson clonality was calculated as the square root of Simpson's diversity index across productive rearrangements. What TCRdb holds here is the immuneACCESS table cut down to in-frame rearrangements. Part of the clones is not present; checked against another copy, under half of the missing clones reflect an unresolved V gene, and the others are unexplained. That table gives V, J and clone size, and the DNA gave D and trimming. The table for this sample lists approximately 200,000 clones; 60% to 85% of them were counted only once. The leading ten clones occupy 17% of the sample.

At the junction V is shortened by 4 bases and J by 0 bases, with 12 bases in between. CDR3 length: 16 amino acids, cysteine to phenylalanine. Only CDR3 DNA remains: 48 bases, in frame from the first base. Reading the germline V gene (reference sequence) gives CDR1 MNHNY and CDR2 SVGAGI. The collaborating institutions used their own protocols to collect whole blood in K2EDTA tubes. Collaborator samples were shipped for TCRbeta analysis as frozen whole blood, isolated PBMCs, or DNA extracted from either sample type. This clone was counted between two and nine times. Its antigen is not yet known. No much larger clone is present one base from it, and per-base qualities are unavailable.

The receptor was derived from a man aged 55 to 70 with active or convalescent COVID-19. The V gene is TRBV6-6 and the J gene is TRBJ1-4; TRBD1 is possibly the D segment (6 matching bases). Sequencing was done on a sample of peripheral blood. The CDR3 in this case is CASSSLGQSTNEKLFF. The DNA is as follows: TGTGCCAGCAGTTCACTCGGACAGTCAACTAATGAAAAACTGTTTTTT.